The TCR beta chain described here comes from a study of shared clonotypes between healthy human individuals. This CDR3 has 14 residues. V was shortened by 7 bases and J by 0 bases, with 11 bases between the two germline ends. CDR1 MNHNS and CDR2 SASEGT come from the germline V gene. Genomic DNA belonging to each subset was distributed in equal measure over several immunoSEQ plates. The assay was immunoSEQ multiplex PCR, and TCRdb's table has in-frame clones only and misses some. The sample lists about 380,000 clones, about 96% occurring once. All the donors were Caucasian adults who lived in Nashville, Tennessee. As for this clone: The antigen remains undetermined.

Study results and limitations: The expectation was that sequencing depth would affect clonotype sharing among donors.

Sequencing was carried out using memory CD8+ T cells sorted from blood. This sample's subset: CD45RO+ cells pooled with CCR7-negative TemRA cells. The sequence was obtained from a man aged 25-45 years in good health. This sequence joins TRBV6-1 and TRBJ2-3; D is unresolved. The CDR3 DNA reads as TGTGCCAGCACTAAGGTCTATAGCACAGATACGCAGTATTTT. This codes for CASTKVYSTDTQYF.